This entry lists 29 T cell receptor beta chains sequenced from one sample in a study of sequential checkpoint blockade in melanoma. Method: immunoSEQ multiplex PCR; TCRdb's copy keeps in-frame clones and lacks some. The sample lists over 20,000 clones, 75% to 90% occurring once. Treatment in this sample: randomized to nivolumab then ipilimumab (arm A) or the reverse (arm B). The sample was CD8+ T cells sorted from blood (inferred from file names), taken from a patient given nivolumab and ipilimumab in sequence. The source of these receptors is a human donor with melanoma.

V gene TRBV27 combines with J gene TRBJ2-1; 10 positions agree with TRBD1. CDR3 size: 14 residues. Trimming cost V 6 bases and J 2 bases; bases outside gene matches: 1. Germline values: CDR1 MNHEY, CDR2 SMNVEV (reference sequence). CDR3 DNA: TGTGCCAGCAGGGGACAGGGGACCTACAATGAGCAGTTCTTC. This encodes CASRGQGTYNEQFF.

V is TRBV29-1 and J is TRBJ2-3, with 9 bases lining up with TRBD2. The CDR3 extends over 15 amino acids. Germline V gene data show CDR1 as SQVTM and CDR2 as ANQGSEA. V was clipped by 1 base and J by 7 bases; unmatched bases: 9. The CDR3 spells CSVEAVSGSDYTQYF. In nucleotides, the CDR3 is TGCAGCGTTGAAGCGGTTAGCGGGAGTGACTATACGCAGTATTTT.

In its sample, this clone was seen once. The genes are TRBV2 and TRBJ1-5; a weak D match, TRBD1 (5 bases). The CDR3 is 13 amino acids. V shed 8 bases and J shed 7 bases, with 15 bases lying between them. The germline V gene has CDR1 SNHLY and CDR2 FYNNEI. CDR3 nucleotide sequence: TGTGCCAGCGATGGAGGGGTCGGGCAGCCCCAGCATTTT. Protein: CASDGGVGQPQHF.

V gene TRBV4-2 combines with J gene TRBJ2-7; 8 nucleotides agree with TRBD2. The CDR3 is made up of 16 amino acids. Germline V CDR1 and CDR2: LGHNA, YNFKEQ. Unmatched junction bases numbered 4, after V lost 0 bases and J lost 0 bases. The DNA for the CDR3 is TGTGCCAGCAGCCAAGAACTAGCGGATTACTCCTACGAGCAGTACTTC. Its protein product is CASSQELADYSYEQYF.

The gene calls are TRBV27 and TRBJ2-7, with 10 positions matching TRBD2. Unmatched junction bases numbered 18, after V lost 5 bases and J lost 5 bases. Germline V CDR1 and CDR2: MNHEY, SMNVEV (reference sequence). The CDR3 has 18 amino acids. CDR3 loop: CASSPSLPLAGELDEQYF. CDR3 coding DNA: TGTGCCAGCAGTCCCAGCCTACCCCTAGCGGGAGAATTAGACGAGCAGTACTTC.

J is TRBJ2-5 and V is TRBV7-6, with D possibly being TRBD1 (5 bases). This CDR3 spans 16 amino acids. CDR1 and CDR2 (germline): SGHVS, FNYEAQ. V lost 1 base, J lost 11 bases, and 23 bases lay in between. The CDR3 is CASSLEVGQGLGEQYF. The CDR3, as DNA: TGTGCCAGCAGCTTAGAGGTTGGGCAGGGTCTGGGTGAGCAGTACTTC.

This clone was detected only a few times. V is TRBV25-1 and J is TRBJ2-7; no reliable D call. The V end lost 4 bases, the J end lost 7 bases, and 5 bases lay between the germline ends. The CDR3 runs 10 residues. Germline V gene sequence: CDR1 MGHDK, CDR2 SYGVNS. The CDR3 region is CASSGSEQYF. The CDR3, as DNA: TGTGCCAGCAGTGGCAGTGAGCAGTACTTC.

This sequence joins TRBV9 and TRBJ2-3; the D gene is possibly TRBD2 (6 bases). CDR3 size: 16 residues. CDR1 and CDR2 from the germline V gene are SGDLS and YYNGEE. Trimming left V 0 bases short and J 2 bases short, with 13 bases between. The CDR3 region has the DNA TGTGCCAGCAGCGTAGAATGGCGGGGCAACACAGATACGCAGTATTTT. It codes for CASSVEWRGNTDTQYF.

The J gene is TRBJ2-5, the V gene TRBV6-5; D is undetermined. The J call may be mistaken, given a closer DNA end match to TRBJ2-7. CDR1 and CDR2 from the germline V gene are MNHEY and SVGAGI. The CDR3 spans 13 residues. CDR3 nucleotide sequence: TGTGCCAGCACCTCCCCCGACTCCTACGAGCAGTACTTC. Translating gives CASTSPDSYEQYF.

V is TRBV10-3 and J is TRBJ2-3; D may be TRBD1 (6 bases). The CDR3 loop spans 13 amino acids. V was clipped by 7 bases and J by 3 bases, with 11 bases between them. Germline V gives CDR1 ENHRY, CDR2 SYGVKD. CDR3 sequence reads: CAITLTGTDTQYF. The CDR3 coding sequence is TGTGCCATCACCCTGACAGGAACAGATACGCAGTATTTT.

The rearrangement links TRBV28 to TRBJ1-1; 7 nucleotides line up with TRBD1. Germline loops: CDR1 MDHEN, CDR2 SYDVKM. V shed 6 bases and J 3 bases; nucleotides not matched to a gene: 10. The CDR3 runs to 15 residues. In nucleotides, the CDR3 is TGTGCCAGCAGCCTCCCTCAGACAGGGTACACTGAAGCTTTCTTT. Translating gives CASSLPQTGYTEAFF.

This chain uses TRBV5-4 with TRBJ2-3; 8 bases map to TRBD1. The junction had 7 bases not matched to a gene; V was cut back by 2 bases and J by 2 bases. The CDR3 sequence is 16 residues long. Per germline, CDR1 SGHNT and CDR2 YYREEE (reference sequence). CDR3 region: CASSFTGGVNTDTQYF. The CDR3 DNA sequence: TGTGCCAGCAGCTTCACAGGGGGAGTTAACACAGATACGCAGTATTTT.

The rearrangement links TRBV29-1 to TRBJ2-7; D call uncertain. The CDR3 spans 14 residues. Germline V gives CDR1 SQVTM, CDR2 ANQGSEA. The ends were cut back, 1 base at V and 0 bases at J, with 10 bases in the middle. This CDR3 reads CSVEGELLSYEQYF. The CDR3 DNA follows: TGCAGCGTTGAAGGCGAACTGCTCTCCTACGAGCAGTACTTC.

The chain recombines TRBV6-5 with TRBJ1-5, with TRBD1 as a possible D gene (5 bases). The CDR3 extends over 15 amino acids. V lost 0 bases and J 7 bases, leaving 13 bases between the germline ends. Looked up from germline, CDR1 is MNHEY and CDR2 is SVGAGI. The chain's CDR3 is CASSYSGGPGQPQHF. The CDR3 bases are TGTGCCAGCAGTTACTCGGGGGGACCCGGGCAGCCCCAGCATTTT.

The V gene is TRBV27, the J gene TRBJ1-1; 7 positions agree with TRBD1. The CDR3 is made up of 12 amino acids. The V gene end was trimmed by 8 bases and the J gene end by 4 bases; junction bases not matched to a gene: 4. In germline, CDR1 is MNHEY, CDR2 SMNVEV (reference sequence). This CDR3 reads CASGPGGTEAFF. Here the CDR3 DNA reads TGTGCCAGCGGCCCAGGGGGCACTGAAGCTTTCTTT.

The chain employs TRBV5-1 and TRBJ1-5; no clear D. CDR1 and CDR2 from the germline V gene are SGHRS and YFSETQ. This CDR3 contains 13 residues. V lost 4 bases and J 8 bases, leaving 13 bases between the germline ends. In nucleotides, the CDR3 is TGCGCCAGCAGCCCCCTCGGTAGCAAGCCCCAGCATTTT. It specifies CASSPLGSKPQHF.

The count of this clone is one. The chain recombines TRBV28 with TRBJ2-2; 12 positions match TRBD1. This CDR3 region has 18 residues. Trimming at V came to 3 bases and at J to 4 bases, leaving 9 bases not matched to a gene. Germline values: CDR1 MDHEN, CDR2 SYDVKM. The chain's CDR3 is CASSFPTGTGGPTGELFF. CDR3 sequence (DNA): TGTGCCAGCAGTTTCCCAACCGGGACAGGGGGCCCCACCGGGGAGCTGTTTTTT.

This chain joins TRBV7-6 and TRBJ2-5; 10 nucleotides align to TRBD2. This CDR3 region has 17 residues. Germline loops: CDR1 SGHVS, CDR2 FNYEAQ. The junction had 8 bases not matched to a gene; V was cut back by 0 bases and J by 4 bases. The CDR3 region has the DNA TGTGCCAGCAGCTTAGCAGGCCAGCGGGGGGGCCGAGAGACCCAGTACTTC. Translating it yields CASSLAGQRGGRETQYF.

The chain is built from TRBV9 and TRBJ1-3, with D maybe TRBD1 (6 bases). Germline lookup yields CDR1 SGDLS and CDR2 YYNGEE. Trimming removed 3 bases at V and 4 bases at J, with 17 bases between. The length of the CDR3 is 16 residues. The CDR3 protein is CASSATGGLGGNTIYF. In nucleotides, the CDR3 is TGTGCCAGCAGCGCCACGGGGGGGCTGGGAGGAAACACCATATATTTT.

V and J are TRBV10-3 and TRBJ2-7, with a weak D call TRBD2 (6 bases). The CDR3 spans 16 residues. V dropped 3 bases and J dropped 3 bases, with 18 bases sitting between them. Germline assignment: CDR1 ENHRY and CDR2 SYGVKD. The CDR3 loop is CAISEPASGRRYEQYF. The CDR3 DNA is TGTGCCATCAGTGAACCGGCGAGCGGGCGTCGCTACGAGCAGTACTTC.

The chain recombines TRBV28 with TRBJ2-7; 8 positions match TRBD2. The V gene end was trimmed by 7 bases and the J gene end by 0 bases; junction bases not matched to a gene: 5. Germline CDR1 MDHEN, CDR2 SYDVKM. This CDR3 contains 14 residues. The CDR3 protein is CASKTSGSSYEQYF. The CDR3 DNA reads TGTGCCAGCAAAACCAGCGGGAGCTCCTACGAGCAGTACTTC.

J is TRBJ1-1 and V is TRBV5-1; 7 nucleotides align to TRBD1. The CDR3 sequence is 19 residues long. V shed 3 bases and J 1 base; nucleotides not matched to a gene: 18. Per the germline V gene, CDR1 is SGHRS and CDR2 is YFSETQ. The DNA of the CDR3 is TGCGCCAGCAGCTATCCGTTAGGGACAGCCTTAGGGCAGAACACTGAAGCTTTCTTT. Encoded protein: CASSYPLGTALGQNTEAFF.

The rearrangement links TRBV7-9 to TRBJ2-7; 7 nucleotides match TRBD2. The CDR3 has 15 amino acids. In germline, CDR1 is SEHNR, CDR2 FQNEAQ (reference sequence). Losses at the gene ends were 5 bases for V and 2 bases for J; bases not matched to a gene: 9. The CDR3 coding sequence is TGTGCCAGCAGCCCGCCTTATGGGGGGGCCTACGAGCAGTACTTC. Its translation: CASSPPYGGAYEQYF.

A few counts support this clone. A read error may account for a junction end that differs from germline. The chain recombines TRBV5-8 with TRBJ2-5; TRBD2 aligns across 10 bases. This CDR3 has 10 amino acids. The germline CDR1 and CDR2 sequences are SGHTS and YDEGEE. CDR3 sequence reads: CASSPSGGNF. The CDR3 coding sequence is TGTGCCAGCAGCCCTAGCGGGGGCAACTTC.

In nucleotides, the CDR3 is TGCAGCGTTGTTGCAGGGTTCGATGAAAAACTGTTTTTT. Amino acid sequence: CSVVAGFDEKLFF. This chain links TRBV29-1 with TRBJ1-4; possible D gene TRBD1, 5 bases. V was pared by 4 bases and J by 6 bases, with 12 bases between. The CDR3 loop spans 13 amino acids. The germline CDR1 and CDR2 sequences are SQVTM and ANQGSEA.

The gene calls are TRBV7-9 and TRBJ2-1, with 7 bases fitting TRBD1. This CDR3 contains 13 residues. The V gene end was trimmed by 5 bases and the J gene end by 10 bases; junction bases not matched to a gene: 8. CDR1 and CDR2 (germline): SEHNR, FQNEAQ (reference sequence). CDR3 DNA sequence: TGTGCCAGCAGCCCCATGGACAGGTTCGAGCAGTTCTTC. Protein: CASSPMDRFEQFF.

The chain combines TRBV19 with TRBJ1-5; no clear D. From germline, CDR1 is LNHDA and CDR2 SQIVND (reference sequence). The CDR3 totals 17 residues. The V end was cut by 2 bases, the J end by 3 bases, with 17 bases between. CDR3 DNA sequence: TGTGCCAGTAGTATAACGAGGCCAGAAAGCTTCAATCAGCCCCAGCATTTT. Translation: CASSITRPESFNQPQHF.

The genes are TRBV25-1 and TRBJ2-1, with 7 positions matching TRBD1. The germline V gene has CDR1 MGHDK and CDR2 SYGVNS. The CDR3 consists of 14 residues. Losses at the gene ends were 8 bases for V and 3 bases for J; bases not matched to a gene: 7. The CDR3 nucleotides read TGTGCCAGCCGAAACAGGGGTCTCTACAATGAGCAGTTCTTC. This sequence encodes CASRNRGLYNEQFF. The full variable domain, its missing parts supplied by reference TRBV25-1 and TRBJ2-1, is EADIYQTPRYLVIGTGKKITLECSQTMGHDKMYWYQQDPGMELHLIHYSYGVNSTEKGDLSSESTVSRIRTEHFPLTLESARPSHTSQYLCASRNRGLYNEQFFGPGTRLTVL.

The chain recombines TRBV6-1 with TRBJ1-1; D is unclear. CDR1 and CDR2 from the germline V gene are MNHNS and SASEGT. Trimming cost V 2 bases and J 7 bases, with 14 bases left between them. The CDR3 covers 14 residues. The CDR3 sequence: CASSEFLLPSEAFF. CDR3 DNA sequence: TGTGCCAGCAGTGAATTTTTACTACCAAGTGAAGCTTTCTTT.